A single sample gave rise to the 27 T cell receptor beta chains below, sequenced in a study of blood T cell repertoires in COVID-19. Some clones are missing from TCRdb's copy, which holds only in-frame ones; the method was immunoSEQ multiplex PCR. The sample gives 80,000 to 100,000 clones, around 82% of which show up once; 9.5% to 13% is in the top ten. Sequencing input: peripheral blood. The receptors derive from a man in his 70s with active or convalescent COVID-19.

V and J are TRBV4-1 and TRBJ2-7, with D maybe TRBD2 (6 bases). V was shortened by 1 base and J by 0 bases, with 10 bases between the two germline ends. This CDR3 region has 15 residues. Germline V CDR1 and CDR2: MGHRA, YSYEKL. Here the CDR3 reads CASSQVGGPSYEQYF. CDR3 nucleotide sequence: TGCGCCAGCAGCCAAGTGGGGGGACCCTCCTACGAGCAGTACTTC.

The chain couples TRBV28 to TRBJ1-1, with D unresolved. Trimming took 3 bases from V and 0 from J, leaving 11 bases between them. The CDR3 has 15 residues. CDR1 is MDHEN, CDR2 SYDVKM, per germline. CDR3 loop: CASSLASGMNTEAFF. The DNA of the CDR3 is TGTGCCAGCAGTTTGGCCTCTGGCATGAACACTGAAGCTTTCTTT.

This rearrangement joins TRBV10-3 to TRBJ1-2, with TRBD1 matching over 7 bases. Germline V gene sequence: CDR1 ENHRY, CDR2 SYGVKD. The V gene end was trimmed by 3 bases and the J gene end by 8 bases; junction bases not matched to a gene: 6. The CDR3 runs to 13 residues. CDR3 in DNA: TGTGCCATCAGTGAAGGACAGGTAGACGGCTACACCTTC. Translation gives CAISEGQVDGYTF.

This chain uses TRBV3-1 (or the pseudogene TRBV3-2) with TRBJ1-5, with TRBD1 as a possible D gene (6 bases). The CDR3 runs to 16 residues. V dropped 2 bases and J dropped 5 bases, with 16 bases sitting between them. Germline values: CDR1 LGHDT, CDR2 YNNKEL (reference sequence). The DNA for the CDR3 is TGTGCCAGCAGCCAACATCCAGGGGTAGCAGATCAGCCCCAGCATTTT. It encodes CASSQHPGVADQPQHF.

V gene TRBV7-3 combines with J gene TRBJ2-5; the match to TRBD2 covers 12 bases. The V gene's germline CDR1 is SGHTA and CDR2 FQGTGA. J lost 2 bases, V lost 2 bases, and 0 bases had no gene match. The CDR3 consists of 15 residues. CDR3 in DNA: TGTGCCAGCAGCTTACTAGCGGGGGGGCAAGAGACCCAGTACTTC. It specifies CASSLLAGGQETQYF.

CDR3 DNA: TGTGCCAGCAGCCAAGATCGGTCCTGGGCGGGGGGATACAATGAGCAGTTCTTC. Amino acid sequence: CASSQDRSWAGGYNEQFF. The genes are TRBV3-1 (or the pseudogene TRBV3-2) and TRBJ2-1; 8 bases agree with TRBD2. V lost 0 bases and J lost 4; bases outside the gene matches: 11. CDR1 is LGHDT and CDR2 is YNNKEL in the germline V gene (reference sequence). CDR3 size: 18 residues.

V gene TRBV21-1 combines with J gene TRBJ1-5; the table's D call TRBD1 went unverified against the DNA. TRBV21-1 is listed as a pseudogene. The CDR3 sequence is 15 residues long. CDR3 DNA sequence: TGTGCCAGCACAGGACACCCCTGTAGCAATCAGCCCCAGCATTTT. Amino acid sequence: CASTGHPCSNQPQHF.

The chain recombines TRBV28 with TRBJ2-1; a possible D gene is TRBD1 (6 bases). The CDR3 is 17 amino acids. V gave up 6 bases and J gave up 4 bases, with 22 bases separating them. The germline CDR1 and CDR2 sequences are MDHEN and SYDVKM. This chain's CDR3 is CASRWGPGTHSYNEQFF. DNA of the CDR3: TGTGCCAGCAGATGGGGGCCCGGGACACATAGTTACAATGAGCAGTTCTTC.

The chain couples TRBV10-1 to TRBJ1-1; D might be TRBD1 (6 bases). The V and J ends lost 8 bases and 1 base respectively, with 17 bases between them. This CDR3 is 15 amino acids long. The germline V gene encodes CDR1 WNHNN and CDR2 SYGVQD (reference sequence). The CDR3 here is CASHRTVNGNTEAFF. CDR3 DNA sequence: TGCGCCAGCCACCGGACAGTGAATGGGAACACTGAAGCTTTCTTT.

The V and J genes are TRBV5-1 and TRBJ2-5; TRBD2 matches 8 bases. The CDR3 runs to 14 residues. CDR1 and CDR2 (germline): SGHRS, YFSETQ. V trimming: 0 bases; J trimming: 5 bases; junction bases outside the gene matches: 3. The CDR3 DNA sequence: TGCGCCAGCAGCTTGGGCAGCGGGGGTGAGACCCAGTACTTC. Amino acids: CASSLGSGGETQYF.

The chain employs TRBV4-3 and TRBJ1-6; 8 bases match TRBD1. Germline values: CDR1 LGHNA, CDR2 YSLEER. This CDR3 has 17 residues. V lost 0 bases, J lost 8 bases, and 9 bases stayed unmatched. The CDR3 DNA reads TGCGCCAGCAGCCAAGAGTTCAGGGGGCGGCGGGATTCACCCCTCCACTTT. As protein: CASSQEFRGRRDSPLHF.

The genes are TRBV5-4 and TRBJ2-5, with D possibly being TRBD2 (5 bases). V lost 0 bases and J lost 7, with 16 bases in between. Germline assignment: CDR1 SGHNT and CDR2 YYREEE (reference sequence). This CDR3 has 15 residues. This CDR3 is CASSLGPEAGTTQYF. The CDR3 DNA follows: TGTGCCAGCAGCTTGGGGCCGGAGGCAGGCACGACCCAGTACTTC.

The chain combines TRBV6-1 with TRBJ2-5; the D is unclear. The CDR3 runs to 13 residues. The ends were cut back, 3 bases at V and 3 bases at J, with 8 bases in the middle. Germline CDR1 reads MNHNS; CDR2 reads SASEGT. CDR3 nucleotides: TGTGCCAGCAGTGAGGGTACTAAAGAGACCCAGTACTTC. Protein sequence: CASSEGTKETQYF.

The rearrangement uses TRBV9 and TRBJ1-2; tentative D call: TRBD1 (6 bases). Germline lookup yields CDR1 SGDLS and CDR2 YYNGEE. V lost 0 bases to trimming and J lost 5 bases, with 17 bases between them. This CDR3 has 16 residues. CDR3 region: CASSVGGSQGHYGYTF. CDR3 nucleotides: TGTGCCAGCAGCGTAGGCGGGAGTCAGGGGCATTATGGCTACACCTTC.

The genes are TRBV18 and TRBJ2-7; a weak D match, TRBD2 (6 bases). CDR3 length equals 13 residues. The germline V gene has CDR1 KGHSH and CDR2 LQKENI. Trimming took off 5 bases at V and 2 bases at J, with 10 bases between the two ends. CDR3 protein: CASSVGLTYEQYF. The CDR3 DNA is TGTGCCAGCTCAGTAGGACTAACCTACGAGCAGTACTTC.

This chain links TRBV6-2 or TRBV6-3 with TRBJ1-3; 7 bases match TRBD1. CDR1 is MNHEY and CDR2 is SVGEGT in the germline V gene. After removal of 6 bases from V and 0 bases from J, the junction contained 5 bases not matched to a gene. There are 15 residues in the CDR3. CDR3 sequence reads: CASSKGDSSGNTIYF. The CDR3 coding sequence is TGTGCCAGCAGCAAGGGGGACAGCTCTGGAAACACCATATATTTT.

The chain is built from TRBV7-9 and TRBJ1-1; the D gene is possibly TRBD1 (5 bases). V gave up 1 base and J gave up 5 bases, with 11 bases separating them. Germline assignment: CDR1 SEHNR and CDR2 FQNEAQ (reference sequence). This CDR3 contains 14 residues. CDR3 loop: CASSLEGVGTEAFF. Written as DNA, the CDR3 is TGTGCCAGCAGCTTAGAAGGGGTAGGGACTGAAGCTTTCTTT.

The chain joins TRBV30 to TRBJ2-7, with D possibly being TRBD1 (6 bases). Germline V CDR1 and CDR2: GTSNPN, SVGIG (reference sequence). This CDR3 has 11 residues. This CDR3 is CASVTGREQYF. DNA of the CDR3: TGTGCTTCGGTTACAGGGCGCGAGCAGTACTTC.

CDR3 bases: TGTGCCAGCAGTTTAACCGGGACAGGGGGCTACGAGCAGTACTTC. It codes for CASSLTGTGGYEQYF. The V call is TRBV6-5, the J call TRBJ2-7; 11 positions agree with TRBD1. The V gene end was trimmed by 4 bases and the J gene end by 3 bases; junction bases not matched to a gene: 5. This CDR3 spans 15 amino acids. Germline CDR1 is MNHEY and CDR2 is SVGAGI.

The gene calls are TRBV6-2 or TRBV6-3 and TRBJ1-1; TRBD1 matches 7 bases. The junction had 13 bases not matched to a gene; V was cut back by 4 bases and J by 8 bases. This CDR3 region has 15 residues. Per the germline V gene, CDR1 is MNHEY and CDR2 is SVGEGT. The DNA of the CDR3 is TGTGCCAGCAGTTCCAACGTACGACCAGGGGGGGAAGCTTTCTTT. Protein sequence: CASSSNVRPGGEAFF.

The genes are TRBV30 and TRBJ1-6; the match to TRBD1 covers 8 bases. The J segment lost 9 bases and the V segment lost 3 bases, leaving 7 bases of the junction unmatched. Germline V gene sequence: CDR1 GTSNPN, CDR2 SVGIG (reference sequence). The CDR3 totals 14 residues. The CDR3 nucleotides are TGTGCCTGGAGGGCCAGGGGGCCGTTTTCACCCCTCCACTTT. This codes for CAWRARGPFSPLHF.

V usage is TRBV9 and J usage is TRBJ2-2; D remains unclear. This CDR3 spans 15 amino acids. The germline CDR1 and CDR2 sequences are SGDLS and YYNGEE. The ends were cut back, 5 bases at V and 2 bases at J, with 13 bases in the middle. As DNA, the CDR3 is TGTGCCAGCAGTGCGACCGTAGCCAACACCGGGGAGCTGTTTTTT. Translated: CASSATVANTGELFF.

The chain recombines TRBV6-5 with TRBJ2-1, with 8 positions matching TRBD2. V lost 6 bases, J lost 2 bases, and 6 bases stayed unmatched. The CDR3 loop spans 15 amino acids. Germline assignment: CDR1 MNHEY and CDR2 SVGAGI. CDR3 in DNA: TGTGCCAGCAGGAGCGGGGGATTCACCTACAATGAGCAGTTCTTC. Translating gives CASRSGGFTYNEQFF.

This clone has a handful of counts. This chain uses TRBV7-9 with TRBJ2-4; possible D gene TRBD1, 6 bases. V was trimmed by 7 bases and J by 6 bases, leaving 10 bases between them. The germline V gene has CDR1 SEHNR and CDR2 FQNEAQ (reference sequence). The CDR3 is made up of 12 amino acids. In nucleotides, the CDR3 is TGTGCCAGCAACCAACAGGGAAACATTCAGTACTTC. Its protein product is CASNQQGNIQYF.

Written as DNA, the CDR3 is TGTGCCACCCCATACGGGGAGGGCAAAAACATTCAGTACTTC. Protein product: CATPYGEGKNIQYF. The rearrangement joins TRBV10-3 to TRBJ2-4; 7 nucleotides line up with TRBD2. The CDR3 totals 14 residues. From germline, CDR1 is ENHRY and CDR2 SYGVKD. V dropped 10 bases and J dropped 3; count of bases not matched to a gene: 9.

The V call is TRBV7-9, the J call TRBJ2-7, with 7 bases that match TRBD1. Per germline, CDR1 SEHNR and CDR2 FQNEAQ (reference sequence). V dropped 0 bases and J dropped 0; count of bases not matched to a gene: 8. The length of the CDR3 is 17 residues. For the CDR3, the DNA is TGTGCCAGCAGCTTAGCAAGACAGGGCTCAAGCTCCTACGAGCAGTACTTC. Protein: CASSLARQGSSSYEQYF.

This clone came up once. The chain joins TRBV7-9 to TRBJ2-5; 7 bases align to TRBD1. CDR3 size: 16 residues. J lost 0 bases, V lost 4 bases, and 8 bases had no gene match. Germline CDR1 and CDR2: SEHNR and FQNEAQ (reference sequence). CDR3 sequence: CASSSPPDRHQETQYF. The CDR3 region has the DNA TGTGCCAGCAGCTCCCCTCCGGACAGGCACCAAGAGACCCAGTACTTC.